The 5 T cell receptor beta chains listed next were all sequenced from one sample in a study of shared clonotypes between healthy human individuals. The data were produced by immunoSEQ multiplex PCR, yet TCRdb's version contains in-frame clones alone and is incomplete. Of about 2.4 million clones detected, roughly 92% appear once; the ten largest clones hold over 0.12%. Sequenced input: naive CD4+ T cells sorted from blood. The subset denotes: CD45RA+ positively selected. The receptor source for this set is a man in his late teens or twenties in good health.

The CDR3 region has the DNA TGCAGCGTCGGCCGGCGTTTAGCGGGGGCAACCTACAATGAGCAGTTCTTC. Translating gives CSVGRRLAGATYNEQFF. This chain links TRBV29-1 with TRBJ2-1, with TRBD2 matching 9 bases. The germline CDR1 and CDR2 sequences are SQVTM and ANQGSEA. The V segment lost 6 bases and the J segment 2 bases; nucleotides outside the gene matches: 14. The CDR3 totals 17 residues.

This CDR3 is CASSLPAGGGAQETQYF. As DNA, the CDR3 is TGTGCCAGCAGCCTACCGGCGGGCGGGGGGGCCCAAGAGACCCAGTACTTC. This chain joins TRBV9 and TRBJ2-5, with 9 bases lining up with TRBD2. The V gene's germline CDR1 is SGDLS and CDR2 YYNGEE. The CDR3 extends over 17 amino acids. J lost 1 base, V lost 4 bases, and 11 bases had no gene match.

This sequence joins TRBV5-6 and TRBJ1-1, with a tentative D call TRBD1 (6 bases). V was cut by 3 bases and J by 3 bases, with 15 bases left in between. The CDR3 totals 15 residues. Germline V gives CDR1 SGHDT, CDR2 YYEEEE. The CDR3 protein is CASSSVVGGYTEAFF. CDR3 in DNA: TGTGCCAGCAGCTCGGTGGTGGGGGGCTACACTGAAGCTTTCTTT.

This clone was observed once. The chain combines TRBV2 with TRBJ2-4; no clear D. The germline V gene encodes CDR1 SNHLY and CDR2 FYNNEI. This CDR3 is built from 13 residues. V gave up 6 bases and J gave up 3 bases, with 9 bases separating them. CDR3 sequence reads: CASSPEGKNIQYF. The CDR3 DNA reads TGTGCCAGCAGCCCCGAAGGCAAAAACATTCAGTACTTC.

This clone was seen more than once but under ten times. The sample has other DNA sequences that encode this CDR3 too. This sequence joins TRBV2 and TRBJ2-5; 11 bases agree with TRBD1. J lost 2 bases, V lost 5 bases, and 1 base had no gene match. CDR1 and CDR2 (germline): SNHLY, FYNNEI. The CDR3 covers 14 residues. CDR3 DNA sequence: TGTGCCAGCAGTCGGGACAGGGGGCAAGAGACCCAGTACTTC. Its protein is CASSRDRGQETQYF.